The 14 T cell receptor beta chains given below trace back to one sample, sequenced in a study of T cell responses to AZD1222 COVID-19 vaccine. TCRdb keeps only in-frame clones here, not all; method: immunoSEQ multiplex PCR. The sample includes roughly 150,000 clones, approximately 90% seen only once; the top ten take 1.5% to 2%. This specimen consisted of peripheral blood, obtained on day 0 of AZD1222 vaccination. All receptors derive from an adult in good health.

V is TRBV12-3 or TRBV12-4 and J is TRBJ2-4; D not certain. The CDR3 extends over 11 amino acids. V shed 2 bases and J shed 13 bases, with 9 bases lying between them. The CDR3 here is CASSLTQDQYF. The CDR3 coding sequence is TGTGCCAGCAGTTTAACTCAGGACCAGTACTTC.

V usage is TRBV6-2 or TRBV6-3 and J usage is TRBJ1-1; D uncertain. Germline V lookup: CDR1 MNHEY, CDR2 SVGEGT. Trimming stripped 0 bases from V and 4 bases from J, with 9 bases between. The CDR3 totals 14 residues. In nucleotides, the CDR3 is TGTGCCAGCAGTTACTCTTCGGGAACCACTGAAGCTTTCTTT. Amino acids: CASSYSSGTTEAFF.

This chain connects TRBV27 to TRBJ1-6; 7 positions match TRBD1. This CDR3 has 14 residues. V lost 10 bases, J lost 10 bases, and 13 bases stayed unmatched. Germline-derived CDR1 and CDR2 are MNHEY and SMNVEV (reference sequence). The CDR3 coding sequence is TGTGCCACCACTTCTTGGACAGGAACGTCACCCCTCCACTTT. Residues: CATTSWTGTSPLHF.

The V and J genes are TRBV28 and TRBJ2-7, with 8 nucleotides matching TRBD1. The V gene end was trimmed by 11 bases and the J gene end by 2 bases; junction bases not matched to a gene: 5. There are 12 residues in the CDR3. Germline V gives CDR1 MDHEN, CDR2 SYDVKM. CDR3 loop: CASRTGTYEQYF. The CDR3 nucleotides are TGTGCCTCCCGGACAGGGACCTACGAGCAGTACTTC.

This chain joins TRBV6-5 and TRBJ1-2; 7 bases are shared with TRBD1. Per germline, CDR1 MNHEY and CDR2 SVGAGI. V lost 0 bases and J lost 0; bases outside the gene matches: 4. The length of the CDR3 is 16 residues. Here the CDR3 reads CASSYSRQGANYGYTF. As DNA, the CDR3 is TGTGCCAGCAGTTACTCCCGACAGGGAGCTAACTATGGCTACACCTTC.

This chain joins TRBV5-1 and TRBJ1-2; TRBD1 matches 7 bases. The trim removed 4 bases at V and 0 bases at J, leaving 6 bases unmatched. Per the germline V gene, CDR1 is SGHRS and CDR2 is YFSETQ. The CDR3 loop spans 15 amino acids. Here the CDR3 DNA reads TGCGCCAGCAGCGCGGGACAGAGCTCTAACTATGGCTACACCTTC. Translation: CASSAGQSSNYGYTF.

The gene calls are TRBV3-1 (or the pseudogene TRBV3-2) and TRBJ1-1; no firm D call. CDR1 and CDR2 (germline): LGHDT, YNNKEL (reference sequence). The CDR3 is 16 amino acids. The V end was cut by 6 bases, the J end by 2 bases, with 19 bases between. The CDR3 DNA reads TGTGCCAGCAGATCGTCGGTAACGGGTATCAACACTGAAGCTTTCTTT. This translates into CASRSSVTGINTEAFF.

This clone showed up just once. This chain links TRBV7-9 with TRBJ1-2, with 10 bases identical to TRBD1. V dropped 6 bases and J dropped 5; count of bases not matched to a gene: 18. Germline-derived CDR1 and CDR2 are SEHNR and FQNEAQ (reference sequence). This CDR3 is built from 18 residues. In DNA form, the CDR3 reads TGTGCCAGCAGTCATACCACCGGGACAGGGGTTGTGGGGTATGGCTACACCTTC. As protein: CASSHTTGTGVVGYGYTF.

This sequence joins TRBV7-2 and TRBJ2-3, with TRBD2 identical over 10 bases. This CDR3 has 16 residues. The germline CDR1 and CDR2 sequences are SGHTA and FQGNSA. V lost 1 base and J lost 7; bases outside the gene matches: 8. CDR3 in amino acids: CASSLDSGGTFYTQYF. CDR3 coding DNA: TGTGCCAGCAGCTTAGATAGCGGGGGGACCTTTTATACGCAGTATTTT.

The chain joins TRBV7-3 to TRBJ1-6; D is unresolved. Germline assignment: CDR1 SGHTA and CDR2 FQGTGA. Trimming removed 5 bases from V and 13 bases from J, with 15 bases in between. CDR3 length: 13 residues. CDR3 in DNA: TGTGCCAGCAGCCAATCCGCCGGGGAGCCCCTCCACTTT. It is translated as CASSQSAGEPLHF.

CDR3: CASSEARGAWPGQGLAGAFF. The CDR3, as DNA: TGTGCCAGCAGTGAAGCGCGGGGAGCGTGGCCGGGACAGGGGTTAGCGGGAGCTTTCTTT. The chain recombines TRBV6-1 with TRBJ1-1, with TRBD1 matching over 10 bases. Germline CDR1 reads MNHNS; CDR2 reads SASEGT. The CDR3 extends over 20 amino acids. V gave up 0 bases and J gave up 10 bases; unmatched junction bases: 23.

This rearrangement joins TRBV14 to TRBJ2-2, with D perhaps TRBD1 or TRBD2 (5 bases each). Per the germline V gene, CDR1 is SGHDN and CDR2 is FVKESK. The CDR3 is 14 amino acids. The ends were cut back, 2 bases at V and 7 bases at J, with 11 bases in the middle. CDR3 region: CASSQIEGLGELFF. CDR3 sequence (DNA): TGTGCCAGCAGCCAAATTGAGGGGCTCGGGGAGCTGTTTTTT.

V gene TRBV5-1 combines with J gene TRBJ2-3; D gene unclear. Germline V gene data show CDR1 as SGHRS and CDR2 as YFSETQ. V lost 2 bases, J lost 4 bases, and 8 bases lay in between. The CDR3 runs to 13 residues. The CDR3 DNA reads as TGCGCCAGCAGCTTCCCCCCTCCAGATACGCAGTATTTT. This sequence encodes CASSFPPPDTQYF.

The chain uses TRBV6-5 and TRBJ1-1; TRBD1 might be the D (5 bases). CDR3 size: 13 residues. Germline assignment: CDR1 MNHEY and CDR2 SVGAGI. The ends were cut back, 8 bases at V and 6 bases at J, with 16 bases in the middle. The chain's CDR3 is CASGEGHKAEAFF. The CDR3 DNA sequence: TGTGCCAGCGGAGAGGGGCATAAAGCTGAAGCTTTCTTT.